This T cell receptor beta chain came from a study of shared clonotypes between healthy human individuals. Study observations and caveats: The generation probabilities recorded for non-shared clonotypes fell below those of clonotypes shared by all four donors.

The germline V gene encodes CDR1 SGHRS and CDR2 YFSETQ. The CDR3 is 13 amino acids. Trimming removed 4 bases at V and 5 bases at J, with 12 bases between. This table comes from immunoSEQ multiplex PCR, and its TCRdb copy is limited to in-frame clones, with some not included. The data show around 980,000 clones, 78% seen once. A remark on this clone: Its antigen remains unidentified.

The V gene is TRBV5-1, the J gene TRBJ1-1; tentative D call: TRBD1 (6 bases). Sequenced sample: memory CD4+ T cells from PBMCs. The sample's subset: CD45RA-negative fraction. The TCR originated in a young man in good health. Some clones in this sample may be carry-over from other donors' samples. CDR3 in amino acids: CASSETGNTEAFF. The CDR3 region has the DNA TGCGCCAGCAGCGAAACAGGGAATACTGAAGCTTTCTTT.